This record covers a single TCR beta chain. Its antigen is unidentified. It may be a read error: a sequence one base away is much more abundant. With a J-beta primer mix and a sample-barcoded 5' primer, a second PCR ran about 7 to 12 cycles. Each CDR3 protein gets one entry after TCRdb re-called the 5' RACE reads with MiXCR. The sample yields 800,000 to 950,000 distinct CDR3 sequences, about 48% seen once. This sample is drawn from a study of blood T cells in healthy people across ages. Overall study findings and caveats: PBMC samples, being unsorted, prevented any conclusive comparison of naive and antigen-experienced cells.

Germline V gene sequence: CDR1 SGHAT, CDR2 FQDESV (reference sequence). The CDR3 contains 14 residues. Trimming shortened V by 5 bases and J by 8 bases, and 19 bases separated the two germline ends. The chain couples TRBV11-1 to TRBJ2-7; possibly TRBD1 for D (6 bases). The source material was blood. This sequence originates from a man younger than 40 in good health. Written as DNA, the CDR3 is TGTGCCAGCAGCAGGCAGGGACATCGCGACAAGCAGTACTTC. This gives the protein CASSRQGHRDKQYF.